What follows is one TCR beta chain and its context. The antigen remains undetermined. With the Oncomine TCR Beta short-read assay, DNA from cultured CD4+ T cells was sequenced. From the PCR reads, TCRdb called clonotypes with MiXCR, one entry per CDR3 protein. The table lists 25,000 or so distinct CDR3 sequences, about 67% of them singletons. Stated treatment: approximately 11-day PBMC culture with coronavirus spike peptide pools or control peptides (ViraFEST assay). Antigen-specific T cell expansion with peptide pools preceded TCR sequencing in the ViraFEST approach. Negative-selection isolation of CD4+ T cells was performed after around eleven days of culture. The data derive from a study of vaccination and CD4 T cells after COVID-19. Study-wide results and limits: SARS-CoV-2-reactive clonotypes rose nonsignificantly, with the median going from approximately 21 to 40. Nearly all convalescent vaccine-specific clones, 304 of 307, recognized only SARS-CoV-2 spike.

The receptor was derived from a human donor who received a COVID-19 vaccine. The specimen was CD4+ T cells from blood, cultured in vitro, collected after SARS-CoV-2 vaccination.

The CDR3 spells CASRTVWLGNSPLHF. In nucleotides, the CDR3 is TGTGCCAGCAGAACCGTCTGGCTCGGTAATTCACCCCTCCACTTT. The chain recombines TRBV6-1 with TRBJ1-6; no clear D gene. V dropped 6 bases and J dropped 6 bases, with 15 bases sitting between them. CDR3 length: 15 residues. Germline V lookup: CDR1 MNHNS, CDR2 SASEGT.